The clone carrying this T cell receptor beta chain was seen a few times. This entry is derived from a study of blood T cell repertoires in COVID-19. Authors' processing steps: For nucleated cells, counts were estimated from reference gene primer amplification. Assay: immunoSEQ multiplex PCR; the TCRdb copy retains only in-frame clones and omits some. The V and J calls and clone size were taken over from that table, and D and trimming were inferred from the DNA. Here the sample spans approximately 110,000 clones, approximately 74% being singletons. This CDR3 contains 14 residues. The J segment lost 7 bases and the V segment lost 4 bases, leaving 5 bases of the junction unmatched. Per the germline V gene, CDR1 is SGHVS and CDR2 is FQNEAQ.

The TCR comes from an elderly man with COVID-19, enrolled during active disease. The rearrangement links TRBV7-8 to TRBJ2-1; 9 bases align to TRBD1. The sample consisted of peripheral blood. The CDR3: CASSSRTGVNEQFF. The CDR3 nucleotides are TGTGCCAGCAGCTCCCGGACAGGGGTAAATGAGCAGTTCTTC.